Shown below are 32 T cell receptor beta chains from a single sample sequenced in a study of blood T cell repertoires in COVID-19. The method was immunoSEQ multiplex PCR; TCRdb's version includes in-frame clones alone and lacks a portion of them. The sample lists 300,000 to 400,000 clones, 70% to 90% occurring once. The sample taken for sequencing was peripheral blood. These receptors were collected from a human donor in a cohort sampled during active COVID-19.

This clone was observed a single time. CDR3 sequence reads: CASGTARQETQYF. The DNA of the CDR3 is TGTGCCAGTGGGACAGCCAGACAAGAGACCCAGTACTTC. The chain carries TRBV10-3 and TRBJ2-5, with 7 bases lining up with TRBD1. The CDR3 has 13 amino acids. Germline V gene sequence: CDR1 ENHRY, CDR2 SYGVKD. Unmatched junction bases numbered 7, after V lost 10 bases and J lost 2 bases.

The chain carries TRBV7-3 and TRBJ1-2; 7 bases agree with TRBD1. J gave up 8 bases and V 1 base, and 10 bases lay outside the gene matches. Germline V lookup: CDR1 SGHTA, CDR2 FQGTGA. The CDR3 runs 15 residues. Here the CDR3 reads CASSLSGEGAEGYTF. The CDR3 DNA reads as TGTGCCAGCAGCTTAAGCGGTGAGGGGGCTGAAGGCTACACCTTC.

The chain uses TRBV5-1 and TRBJ2-4; D perhaps matches TRBD2 (6 bases). V lost 3 bases, J lost 5 bases, and 15 bases lay in between. In germline, CDR1 is SGHRS, CDR2 YFSETQ. CDR3 length: 15 residues. CDR3 sequence (DNA): TGCGCCAGCAGCTCCGCGGGGACGCCAGAAAACATTCAGTACTTC. It translates to CASSSAGTPENIQYF.

The CDR3 region has the DNA TGTGCCAGTAATCCCACCGGGACAGCCAACACCGGGGAGCTGTTTTTT. This gives the protein CASNPTGTANTGELFF. The chain employs TRBV19 and TRBJ2-2, with 7 bases matching TRBD1. After removal of 7 bases from V and 2 bases from J, the junction contained 10 bases not matched to a gene. Germline V gene lookup returns CDR1 LNHDA and CDR2 SQIVND (reference sequence). This CDR3 is 16 amino acids long.

The V gene is TRBV19, the J gene TRBJ1-1; 9 bases match TRBD1. CDR1 and CDR2 (germline): LNHDA, SQIVND (reference sequence). J was trimmed by 11 bases and V by 5 bases; bases with no gene match: 15. The CDR3 spans 15 residues. CDR3: CASSYTRDRESVAFF. The CDR3 DNA reads TGTGCCAGTAGTTATACTAGGGACAGGGAGTCTGTGGCTTTCTTT.

V is TRBV6-5 and J is TRBJ1-3, with 7 bases lining up with TRBD1. Losses at the gene ends were 6 bases for V and 0 bases for J; bases not matched to a gene: 5. CDR1 and CDR2 from the germline V gene are MNHEY and SVGAGI. The CDR3 totals 15 residues. CDR3 region: CASSRQGSSGNTIYF. The CDR3 DNA is TGTGCCAGCAGCCGACAGGGAAGCTCTGGAAACACCATATATTTT.

This rearrangement joins TRBV5-4 to TRBJ1-1; D call uncertain. V was shortened by 1 base and J by 2 bases, with 9 bases between the two germline ends. From germline, CDR1 is SGHNT and CDR2 YYREEE (reference sequence). CDR3 length equals 14 residues. The CDR3 loop is CASSLRQENTEAFF. The CDR3 coding sequence is TGTGCCAGCAGCTTGCGCCAGGAAAACACTGAAGCTTTCTTT.

V is TRBV19 and J is TRBJ1-1; D call uncertain. V lost 5 bases to trimming and J lost 3 bases, with 10 bases between them. Germline loops: CDR1 LNHDA, CDR2 SQIVND (reference sequence). The CDR3 is made up of 13 amino acids. The CDR3 DNA is TGTGCCAGTAGTGGACTCCCTTACACTGAAGCTTTCTTT. Translated: CASSGLPYTEAFF.

The chain employs TRBV9 and TRBJ1-5; D uncertain. In germline, CDR1 is SGDLS, CDR2 YYNGEE. This CDR3 has 13 amino acids. V lost 0 bases to trimming and J lost 4 bases, with 5 bases between them. The CDR3 sequence: CASSVADNQPQHF. The CDR3 region has the DNA TGTGCCAGCAGCGTAGCAGATAATCAGCCCCAGCATTTT.

This clone was observed once. The rearrangement uses TRBV27 and TRBJ2-3; 7 bases agree with TRBD1. The junction had 7 bases not matched to a gene; V was cut back by 5 bases and J by 2 bases. CDR1 MNHEY and CDR2 SMNVEV come from the germline V gene (reference sequence). This CDR3 comprises 15 residues. DNA of the CDR3: TGTGCCAGCAGTCTCATAGGGACAGCCACAGATACGCAGTATTTT. Translated: CASSLIGTATDTQYF.

This rearrangement joins TRBV10-2 to TRBJ1-5, with a weak D call TRBD1 (6 bases). Germline CDR1 WSHSY, CDR2 SAAADI. This CDR3 has 14 amino acids. The V and J ends lost 2 bases and 3 bases respectively, with 8 bases between them. This chain's CDR3 is CASSEGQNNQPQHF. The CDR3 nucleotides are TGCGCCAGCAGTGAGGGACAGAACAATCAGCCCCAGCATTTT.

This chain links TRBV6-5 with TRBJ2-4; 8 bases are shared with TRBD2. Trimming removed 0 bases from V and 8 bases from J; junction bases left unmatched: 9. Germline values: CDR1 MNHEY, CDR2 SVGAGI. The CDR3 sequence is 16 residues long. The CDR3 nucleotides read TGTGCCAGCAGTTACTCGATGGTCACCGGGAGGGACATTCAGTACTTC. This gives the protein CASSYSMVTGRDIQYF.

The genes are TRBV6-5 and TRBJ1-6; D unclear. The germline V gene has CDR1 MNHEY and CDR2 SVGAGI. V shed 5 bases and J shed 10 bases, with 12 bases lying between them. This CDR3 is built from 13 residues. The chain's CDR3 is CASSRHDESPLHF. CDR3 bases: TGTGCCAGCAGTCGACACGACGAGTCACCCCTCCACTTT.

The rearrangement uses TRBV7-8 and TRBJ1-5; the D is unclear. V was clipped by 5 bases and J by 0 bases, with 23 bases between them. The CDR3 contains 19 residues. The V gene's germline CDR1 is SGHVS and CDR2 FQNEAQ. The CDR3 protein is CASSQIRSLGNDSNQPQHF. The DNA for the CDR3 is TGTGCCAGCAGCCAAATTAGATCCCTAGGCAATGATAGCAATCAGCCCCAGCATTTT.

The chain employs TRBV7-2 and TRBJ1-5; tentatively, D is TRBD1 (5 bases). The germline gives CDR1 SGHTA, CDR2 FQGNSA. The CDR3 runs to 14 residues. V lost 3 bases and J lost 3, with 9 bases in between. The CDR3 DNA follows: TGTGCCAGCAGCTTGACAGTAATCAATCAGCCCCAGCATTTT. It codes for CASSLTVINQPQHF.

This chain joins TRBV10-2 and TRBJ1-5, with TRBD1 matching over 9 bases. CDR1 is WSHSY, CDR2 SAAADI, per germline. CDR3 size: 13 residues. V gave up 9 bases and J gave up 8 bases; unmatched junction bases: 8. Here the CDR3 DNA reads TGCGCCAGTGAACAGGGGGCAAGGGAGCCCCAGCATTTT. It encodes CASEQGAREPQHF.

The chain carries TRBV5-6 and TRBJ2-7; 11 nucleotides line up with TRBD2. The CDR3 length is 14 residues. Germline CDR1 is SGHDT and CDR2 is YYEEEE. V lost 4 bases and J lost 7; bases outside the gene matches: 7. Here the CDR3 reads CASSRGLAGGEQYF. The CDR3 DNA sequence: TGTGCCAGCAGCCGCGGACTAGCGGGCGGAGAGCAGTACTTC.

J is TRBJ1-5 and V is TRBV24-1, with TRBD1 matching over 7 bases. Germline loops: CDR1 KGHDR, CDR2 SFDVKD. CDR3 length: 16 amino acids. The junction had 17 bases not matched to a gene; V was cut back by 9 bases and J by 7 bases. CDR3 residues: CATGTSAGGKKQPQHF. The CDR3 DNA reads TGTGCCACCGGGACATCGGCAGGGGGAAAAAAGCAGCCCCAGCATTTT.

The V call is TRBV10-3, the J call TRBJ2-3; D is ambiguous. V was cut by 0 bases and J by 6 bases, with 19 bases left in between. Germline lookup yields CDR1 ENHRY and CDR2 SYGVKD. The CDR3 has 17 amino acids. The CDR3 sequence: CAISESNSVGPRDTQYF. The CDR3 nucleotides are TGTGCCATCAGTGAGTCGAATAGTGTGGGCCCACGGGATACGCAGTATTTT.

The chain recombines TRBV30 with TRBJ1-2, with 7 bases that match TRBD1. Looked up from germline, CDR1 is GTSNPN and CDR2 is SVGIG (reference sequence). Trimming took 5 bases from V and 4 from J; bases not matched to a gene: 7. The CDR3 contains 13 residues. CDR3 sequence reads: CAWDRVEAYGYTF. The CDR3 bases are TGTGCCTGGGACAGGGTTGAAGCCTATGGCTACACCTTC.

In its sample, this clone was seen a few times. Within the sample, other DNA sequences also encode this same CDR3. The chain carries TRBV3-1 (or the pseudogene TRBV3-2) and TRBJ1-1; 7 bases fit TRBD1. The CDR3 has 15 amino acids. With V trimmed by 1 base and J by 1 base, 3 bases remained unmatched. Germline assignment: CDR1 LGHDT and CDR2 YNNKEL (reference sequence). In DNA form, the CDR3 reads TGTGCCAGCAGCCAAGGGACAGGCTGGAACACTGAAGCTTTCTTT. Amino acid sequence: CASSQGTGWNTEAFF.

V usage is TRBV19 and J usage is TRBJ1-5; 9 bases align to TRBD1. From germline, CDR1 is LNHDA and CDR2 SQIVND (reference sequence). The CDR3 spans 14 residues. V was pared by 4 bases and J by 7 bases, with 5 bases of the junction left unmatched. CDR3 nucleotide sequence: TGTGCCAGTAGTACCAACAGGGGGCGGCAGCCCCAGCATTTT. Protein: CASSTNRGRQPQHF.

The chain employs TRBV19 and TRBJ1-2; D is unclear. V was pared by 3 bases and J by 6 bases, with 14 bases between. The CDR3 has 14 amino acids. Germline CDR1 and CDR2: LNHDA and SQIVND (reference sequence). Here the CDR3 DNA reads TGTGCCAGTAGTATGCGGGGAATGGAGGATGGCTACACCTTC. Translation: CASSMRGMEDGYTF.

J is TRBJ1-2 and V is TRBV30; 7 bases match TRBD1. J gave up 4 bases and V 2 bases, and 4 bases lay outside the gene matches. Looked up from germline, CDR1 is GTSNPN and CDR2 is SVGIG (reference sequence). The CDR3 is 13 amino acids. The CDR3 nucleotides are TGTGCCTGGAGTAAGGGGGCCTCCTATGGCTACACCTTC. It translates to CAWSKGASYGYTF.

The chain combines TRBV11-2 with TRBJ2-3, with 9 bases fitting TRBD1. Germline trimming cut 1 base from V and 7 bases from J; bases unmatched to any gene: 3. In germline, CDR1 is SGHAT, CDR2 FQNNGV. The CDR3 spans 14 residues. CDR3: CASSLGTGANTQYF. The CDR3, as DNA: TGTGCCAGCAGCTTAGGGACAGGGGCCAATACGCAGTATTTT.

J is TRBJ2-2 and V is TRBV30; tentatively, D is TRBD1 (5 bases). Germline V gene data show CDR1 as GTSNPN and CDR2 as SVGIG (reference sequence). The CDR3 is made up of 11 amino acids. V lost 5 bases to trimming and J lost 8 bases, with 9 bases between them. The CDR3 loop reads CAWDRGGELFF. DNA of the CDR3: TGTGCCTGGGATAGGGGTGGGGAGCTGTTTTTT.

The CDR3 bases are TGTGCCAGCAGTTACGAGACAGGGTTCTCCGGGGAGCTGTTTTTT. Amino acids: CASSYETGFSGELFF. The rearrangement joins TRBV6-5 to TRBJ2-2; TRBD1 matches 7 bases. V shed 2 bases, J shed 6 bases, and the junction held 6 bases outside the gene matches. This CDR3 region has 15 residues. Germline lookup yields CDR1 MNHEY and CDR2 SVGAGI.

The chain employs TRBV2 and TRBJ2-7; no definite D call. Trimming shortened V by 3 bases and J by 4 bases, and 10 bases separated the two germline ends. This CDR3 is built from 13 residues. Germline V gives CDR1 SNHLY, CDR2 FYNNEI. The CDR3 region has the DNA TGTGCCAGCAGTGATATGGCTTTTTACGAGCAGTACTTC. Its protein product is CASSDMAFYEQYF.

This sequence joins TRBV6-1 and TRBJ2-4; possible D gene TRBD2, 7 bases. This CDR3 has 17 amino acids. Germline lookup yields CDR1 MNHNS and CDR2 SASEGT. Trimming stripped 3 bases from V and 0 bases from J, with 15 bases between. CDR3 amino acids: CASSDQGRAKAKNIQYF. CDR3 nucleotide sequence: TGTGCCAGCAGTGATCAGGGGAGGGCGAAAGCCAAAAACATTCAGTACTTC.

This clone has a single count. The genes are TRBV2 and TRBJ1-4; D perhaps matches TRBD1 (6 bases). Germline values: CDR1 SNHLY, CDR2 FYNNEI. The CDR3 length is 17 residues. Trimming shortened V by 2 bases and J by 3 bases, and 16 bases separated the two germline ends. The CDR3 reads CASSELSLQGPNEKLFF. The CDR3 nucleotides read TGTGCCAGCAGTGAACTATCCCTACAGGGCCCTAATGAAAAACTGTTTTTT.

The chain carries TRBV7-9 and TRBJ2-3; TRBD2 aligns across 8 bases. V trimming: 5 bases; J trimming: 5 bases; junction bases outside the gene matches: 9. Germline lookup yields CDR1 SEHNR and CDR2 FQNEAQ (reference sequence). The CDR3 is made up of 15 amino acids. The CDR3 sequence is CASSRPPGGLDTQYF. In nucleotides, the CDR3 is TGTGCCAGCAGCCGACCTCCGGGGGGGTTAGATACGCAGTATTTT.

About this clone itself: This sample includes further DNA sequences coding for the same CDR3. The V call is TRBV5-1, the J call TRBJ2-3; D unresolved. Germline V gene data show CDR1 as SGHRS and CDR2 as YFSETQ. Trimming stripped 0 bases from V and 1 base from J, with 3 bases between. The CDR3 extends over 13 amino acids. CDR3 in amino acids: CASSLAGTDTQYF. CDR3 DNA sequence: TGCGCCAGCAGCTTGGCCGGCACAGATACGCAGTATTTT.